This record concerns one T cell receptor beta chain sequence. What it binds is unknown. Cultured CD4+ T cell DNA underwent sequencing with the Oncomine TCR Beta short-read assay. In TCRdb, the PCR reads were re-called with MiXCR into one record per CDR3 protein. Of around 26,000 distinct CDR3 sequences in the sample, under 70% were seen once. These data come from a study of vaccination and CD4 T cells after COVID-19. Described treatment: roughly 10-day PBMC culture with coronavirus spike peptide pools or control peptides (ViraFEST assay). V was clipped by 6 bases and J by 3 bases; unmatched bases: 2. This CDR3 comprises 13 residues. CDR1 and CDR2 from the germline V gene are LGHNA and YNFKEQ.

The TCR originated in a human donor who had recovered from COVID-19. This sequence joins TRBV4-2 and TRBJ2-5; 9 nucleotides align to TRBD1. The sample consisted of CD4+ T cells from blood, cultured in vitro. CDR3 loop: CASRRTGEETQYF. CDR3 coding DNA: TGTGCCAGCAGGCGGACAGGGGAAGAGACCCAGTACTTC.